Shown below are 18 T cell receptor beta chains from a single sample sequenced in a study of T cell changes during pregnancy in multiple sclerosis. This table comes from immunoSEQ multiplex PCR, and its TCRdb copy is limited to in-frame clones, with some not included. The sample lists more than 55,000 clones, 70% to 90% seen once, with more than 1.5% in the top ten. The sequencing used peripheral blood, collected after pregnancy. These receptors were taken from a female donor with multiple sclerosis, enrolled in a pregnancy study.

The chain uses TRBV4-1 and TRBJ1-2; 9 bases align to TRBD1. The V segment lost 3 bases and the J segment 2 bases; nucleotides outside the gene matches: 4. Germline V lookup: CDR1 MGHRA, CDR2 YSYEKL. The CDR3 is made up of 15 amino acids. The CDR3 spells CASSHTGTGNYGYTF. The CDR3 coding sequence is TGCGCCAGCAGCCACACCGGGACAGGGAACTATGGCTACACCTTC.

The chain joins TRBV7-2 to TRBJ1-6; D is perhaps TRBD1 (5 bases). Germline CDR1 is SGHTA and CDR2 is FQGNSA. V lost 1 base and J 15 bases, leaving 16 bases between the germline ends. The CDR3 is 14 residues long. CDR3 sequence reads: CASSLGAGDFSLHF. The DNA of the CDR3 is TGTGCCAGCAGCTTAGGGGCGGGGGATTTTAGCCTCCACTTT.

The chain has TRBV7-3 and TRBJ2-3; 9 nucleotides line up with TRBD2. This CDR3 spans 18 amino acids. The ends lost 0 bases at V and 1 base at J; junction bases unmatched: 8. Per the germline V gene, CDR1 is SGHTA and CDR2 is FQGTGA. CDR3 sequence reads: CASSLTPAQRGGTDTQYF. In DNA, the CDR3 is TGTGCCAGCAGCTTAACCCCCGCCCAGCGGGGGGGCACAGATACGCAGTATTTT.

This clone was recorded only once. V and J are TRBV27 and TRBJ1-2; tentative D call: TRBD1 (6 bases). Trimming shortened V by 5 bases and J by 4 bases, and 17 bases separated the two germline ends. Germline lookup yields CDR1 MNHEY and CDR2 SMNVEV (reference sequence). The length of the CDR3 is 15 residues. The CDR3 coding sequence is TGTGCCAGCAGTCCGGCCCCAGGGGCTGTCTATGGCTACACCTTC. This sequence encodes CASSPAPGAVYGYTF.

Turning to this clone: The junction shows a germline mismatch at one end, possibly a read error. The chain combines TRBV7-7 with TRBJ2-3, with a possible D match to TRBD2 (5 bases). Germline CDR1 SSHAT, CDR2 FNYEAQ (reference sequence). This CDR3 has 14 amino acids. The CDR3 coding sequence is TGTGCTAGCAGCTTAGGACTCAGCACAGATACGCAGTATTTT. It yields the protein CASSLGLSTDTQYF. Together with reference TRBV7-7 and TRBJ2-3, the CDR3 gives the full variable domain: GAGVSQSPRYKVTKRGQDVTLRCDPISSHATLYWYQQALGQGPEFLTYFNYEAQPDKSGLPSDRFSAERPEGSISTLTIQRTEQRDSAMYRCASSLGLSTDTQYFGPGTRLTVL.

The rearrangement uses TRBV25-1 and TRBJ2-3; D gene uncertain. This CDR3 has 11 amino acids. Per germline, CDR1 MGHDK and CDR2 SYGVNS. With 11 bases removed from V and 3 bases from J, the gap between germline ends came to 9 bases. The CDR3 coding sequence is TGTGCCTCCTCACTGACAGATACGCAGTATTTT. Amino acid sequence: CASSLTDTQYF.

The chain joins TRBV10-3 to TRBJ1-3, with D possibly matching TRBD1 (5 bases). The CDR3 extends over 15 amino acids. The germline V gene encodes CDR1 ENHRY and CDR2 SYGVKD. Trimming left V 2 bases short and J 0 bases short, with 8 bases between. The CDR3 region has the DNA TGTGCCATCAGTGAGGGGGCGACCTCTGGAAACACCATATATTTT. Translating it yields CAISEGATSGNTIYF.

This clone appeared a single time. The chain employs TRBV28 and TRBJ1-2, with 7 bases fitting TRBD1. Germline V gene lookup returns CDR1 MDHEN and CDR2 SYDVKM. The CDR3 covers 14 residues. J gave up 5 bases and V 2 bases, and 5 bases lay outside the gene matches. Here the CDR3 DNA reads TGTGCCAGCAGTTTACGGGGACAGCCGTATGGCTACACCTTC. Translation: CASSLRGQPYGYTF.

The genes are TRBV11-2 and TRBJ2-7, with D possibly TRBD2 on 5 matching bases. With 1 base removed from V and 7 bases from J, the gap between germline ends came to 14 bases. The CDR3 runs to 14 residues. Germline lookup yields CDR1 SGHAT and CDR2 FQNNGV. CDR3 nucleotides: TGTGCCAGCAGCTTAGGGACTTGGACGGTAGAGCAGTACTTC. Translating gives CASSLGTWTVEQYF.

The chain's CDR3 is CASSEVGGYTF. The CDR3 bases are TGTGCCAGCAGTGAAGTCGGTGGCTACACCTTC. The chain is built from TRBV6-1 and TRBJ1-2; D is undetermined. The ends were cut back, 1 base at V and 7 bases at J, with 4 bases in the middle. The V gene's germline CDR1 is MNHNS and CDR2 SASEGT. The CDR3 has 11 amino acids.

The DNA for the CDR3 is TGTGCCAGCAGTTCGGGACTAGCGGGGGGGCCAGATACGCAGTATTTT. Amino acid sequence: CASSSGLAGGPDTQYF. The J gene is TRBJ2-3, the V gene TRBV7-3; 16 bases agree with TRBD2. The CDR3 is 16 amino acids. Germline assignment: CDR1 SGHTA and CDR2 FQGTGA. Unmatched junction bases numbered 4, after V lost 6 bases and J lost 4 bases.

This chain links TRBV19 with TRBJ2-3; a weak D match, TRBD2 (6 bases). The CDR3 runs to 16 residues. V dropped 5 bases and J dropped 1 base, with 16 bases sitting between them. Germline V gives CDR1 LNHDA, CDR2 SQIVND (reference sequence). In nucleotides, the CDR3 is TGTGCCAGTAGTCCCCGTTTGCGGGGTGGCACAGATACGCAGTATTTT. As protein: CASSPRLRGGTDTQYF.

This clone was seen only once. The junction differs from germline at one of its ends, possibly a read error. The rearrangement uses TRBV19 and TRBJ2-1, with 12 bases aligning to TRBD1. The CDR3 spans 14 residues. CDR1 and CDR2 from the germline V gene are LNHDA and SQIVND (reference sequence). Here the CDR3 reads CASSRRGGTGGQVF. CDR3 in DNA: TGTGCCAGTAGTAGACGGGGGGGGACAGGGGGCCAAGTCTTC.

The chain joins TRBV5-1 to TRBJ2-4; no firm D call. Germline V gives CDR1 SGHRS, CDR2 YFSETQ. CDR3 length: 19 amino acids. V dropped 2 bases and J dropped 1 base, with 22 bases sitting between them. This CDR3 reads CASSFGHSQAWLAKNIQYF. DNA for the CDR3: TGCGCCAGCAGCTTTGGGCATTCCCAGGCCTGGCTGGCCAAAAACATTCAGTACTTC. Complete variable domain (other parts from reference TRBV5-1 and TRBJ2-4): KAGVTQTPRYLIKTRGQQVTLSCSPISGHRSVSWYQQTPGQGLQFLFEYFSETQRNKGNFPGRFSGRQFSNSRSEMNVSTLELGDSALYLCASSFGHSQAWLAKNIQYFGAGTRLSVL.

This rearrangement joins TRBV7-2 to TRBJ2-2; TRBD1 matches at 8 bases. The CDR3 contains 17 residues. J was trimmed by 6 bases and V by 8 bases; bases with no gene match: 17. CDR1 SGHTA and CDR2 FQGNSA come from the germline V gene. The CDR3 loop reads CASVPPTGRGPPGELFF. Written as DNA, the CDR3 is TGTGCCAGCGTACCCCCCACGGGCAGGGGGCCCCCCGGGGAGCTGTTTTTT.

This chain uses TRBV18 with TRBJ1-3; maybe TRBD1 (5 bases). Trimming removed 1 base at V and 4 bases at J, with 11 bases between. The CDR3 loop spans 15 amino acids. In germline, CDR1 is KGHSH, CDR2 LQKENI. The CDR3 DNA follows: TGTGCCAGCTCACCACTCCAGGGTGGAGGAAACACCATATATTTT. Amino acids: CASSPLQGGGNTIYF.

This clone was counted a few times. J is TRBJ1-1 and V is TRBV5-5; tentatively, D is TRBD1 (5 bases). CDR1 and CDR2 (germline): SGHKS, YYEKEE (reference sequence). This CDR3 is 13 amino acids long. V was cut by 4 bases and J by 6 bases, with 13 bases left in between. DNA of the CDR3: TGTGCCAGCAGCGTAAGACAGAGCGCTGAAGCTTTCTTT. Amino acids: CASSVRQSAEAFF.

The V gene is TRBV9, the J gene TRBJ1-5; TRBD1 agrees at 8 bases. V gave up 8 bases and J gave up 2 bases; unmatched junction bases: 12. The germline V gene has CDR1 SGDLS and CDR2 YYNGEE. The CDR3 has 16 amino acids. The CDR3 DNA is TGTGCCAGGGGACAGGCTGCCTTTGGGGGCAATCAGCCCCAGCATTTT. Protein sequence: CARGQAAFGGNQPQHF.